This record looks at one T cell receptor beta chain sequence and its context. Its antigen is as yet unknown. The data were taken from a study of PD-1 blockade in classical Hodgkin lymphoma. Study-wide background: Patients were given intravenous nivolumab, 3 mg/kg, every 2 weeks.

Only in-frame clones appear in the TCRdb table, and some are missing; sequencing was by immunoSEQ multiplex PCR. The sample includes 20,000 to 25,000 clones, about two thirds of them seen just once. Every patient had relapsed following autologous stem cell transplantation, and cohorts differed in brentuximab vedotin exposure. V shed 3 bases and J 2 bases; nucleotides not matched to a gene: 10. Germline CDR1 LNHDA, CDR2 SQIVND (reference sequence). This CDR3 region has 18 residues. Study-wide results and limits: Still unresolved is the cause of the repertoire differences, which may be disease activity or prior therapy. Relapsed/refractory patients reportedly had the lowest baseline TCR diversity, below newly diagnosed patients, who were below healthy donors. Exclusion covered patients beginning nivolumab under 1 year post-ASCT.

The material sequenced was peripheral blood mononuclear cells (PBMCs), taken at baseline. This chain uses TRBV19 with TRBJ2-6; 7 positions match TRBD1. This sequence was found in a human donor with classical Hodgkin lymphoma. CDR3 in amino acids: CASSIRDSLKAGANVLTF. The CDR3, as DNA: TGTGCCAGTAGTATCCGGGACAGTCTTAAGGCTGGGGCCAACGTCCTGACTTTC. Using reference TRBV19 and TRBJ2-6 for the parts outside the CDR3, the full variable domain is DGGITQSPKYLFRKEGQNVTLSCEQNLNHDAMYWYRQDPGQGLRLIYYSQIVNDFQKGDIAEGYSVSREKKESFPLTVTSAQKNPTAFYLCASSIRDSLKAGANVLTFGAGSRLTVL.